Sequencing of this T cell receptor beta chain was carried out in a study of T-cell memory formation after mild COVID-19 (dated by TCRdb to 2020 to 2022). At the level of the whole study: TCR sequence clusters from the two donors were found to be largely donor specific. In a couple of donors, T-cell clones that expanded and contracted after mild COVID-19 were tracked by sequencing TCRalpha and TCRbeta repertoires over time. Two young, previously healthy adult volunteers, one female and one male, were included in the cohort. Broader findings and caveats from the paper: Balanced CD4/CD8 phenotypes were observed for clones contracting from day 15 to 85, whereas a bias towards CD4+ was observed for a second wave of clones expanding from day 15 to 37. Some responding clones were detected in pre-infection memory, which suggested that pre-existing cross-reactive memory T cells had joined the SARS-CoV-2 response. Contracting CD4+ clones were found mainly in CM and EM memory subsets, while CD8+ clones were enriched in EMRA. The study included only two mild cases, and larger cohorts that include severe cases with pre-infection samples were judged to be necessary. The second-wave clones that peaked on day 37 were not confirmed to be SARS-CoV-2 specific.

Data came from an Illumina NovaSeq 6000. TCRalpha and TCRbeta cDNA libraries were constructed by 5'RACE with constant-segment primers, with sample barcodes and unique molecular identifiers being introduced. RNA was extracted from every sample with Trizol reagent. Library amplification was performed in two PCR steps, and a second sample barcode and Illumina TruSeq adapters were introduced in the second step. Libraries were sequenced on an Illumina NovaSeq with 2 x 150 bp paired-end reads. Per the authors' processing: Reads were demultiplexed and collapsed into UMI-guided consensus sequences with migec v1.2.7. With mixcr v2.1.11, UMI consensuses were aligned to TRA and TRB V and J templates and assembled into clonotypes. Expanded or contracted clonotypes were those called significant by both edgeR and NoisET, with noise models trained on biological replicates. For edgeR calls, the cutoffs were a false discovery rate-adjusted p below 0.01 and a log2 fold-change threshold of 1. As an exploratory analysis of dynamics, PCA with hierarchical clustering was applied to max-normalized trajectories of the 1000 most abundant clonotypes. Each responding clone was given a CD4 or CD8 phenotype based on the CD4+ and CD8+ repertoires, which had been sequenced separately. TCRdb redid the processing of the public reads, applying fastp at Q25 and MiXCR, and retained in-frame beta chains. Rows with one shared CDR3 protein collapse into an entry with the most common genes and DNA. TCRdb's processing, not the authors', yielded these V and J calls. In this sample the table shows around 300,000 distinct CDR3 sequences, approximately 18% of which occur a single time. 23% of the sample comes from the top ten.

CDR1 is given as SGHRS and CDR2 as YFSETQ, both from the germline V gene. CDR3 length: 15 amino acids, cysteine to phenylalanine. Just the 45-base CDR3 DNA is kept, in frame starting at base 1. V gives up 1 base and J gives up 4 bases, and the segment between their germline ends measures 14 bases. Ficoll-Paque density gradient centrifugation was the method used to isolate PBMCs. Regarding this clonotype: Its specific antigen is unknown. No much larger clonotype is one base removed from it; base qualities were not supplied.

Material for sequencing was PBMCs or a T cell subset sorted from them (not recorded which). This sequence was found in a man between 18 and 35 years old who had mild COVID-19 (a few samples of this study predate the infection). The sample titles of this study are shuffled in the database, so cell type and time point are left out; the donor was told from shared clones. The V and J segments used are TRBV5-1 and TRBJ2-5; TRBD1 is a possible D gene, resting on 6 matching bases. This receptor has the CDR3 CASSLKQGRRETQYF. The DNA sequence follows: TGCGCCAGCAGCTTGAAACAGGGACGGCGAGAGACCCAGTACTTC.